This TCR beta chain is drawn from a study of blood T cell repertoires in COVID-19. The assay was immunoSEQ multiplex PCR, and TCRdb's table has in-frame clones only and misses some. The sample lists some 210,000 clones; 89% were seen once. This CDR3 contains 14 residues. Looked up from germline, CDR1 is SGHKS and CDR2 is YYEKEE (reference sequence). V shed 0 bases and J shed 5 bases, with 12 bases lying between them. This chain links TRBV5-5 with TRBJ2-7; D remains ambiguous. The specimen sequenced was peripheral blood. This TCR came from a man aged 60 to 75 who had recovered from COVID-19. CDR3 protein: CASSLVPSRDEQYF. The CDR3 DNA is TGTGCCAGCAGCTTGGTCCCCTCCCGGGACGAGCAGTACTTC.